This T cell receptor (beta chain) appears in the sequencing data of a study of blood T cell repertoires in COVID-19. This clone was counted many times. As originally analysed: Reference gene primer amplification gave estimated nucleated cell counts. Some clones are missing from TCRdb's copy, which holds only in-frame ones; the method was immunoSEQ multiplex PCR. V and J calls and clone size are those listed in that table; D and trimming were worked out from the DNA. Of 100,000 to 150,000 clones detected, 55% to 70% appear once; the ten largest clones hold approximately 2.3%. Sequencing input: peripheral blood. The sequence derives from a woman aged 70-85 years with acute or convalescent COVID-19.

CDR3 bases: TGTGCCAGCAGCCTCTCTAGCGGGGTCTCCTACAATGAGCAGTTCTTC. Translating gives CASSLSSGVSYNEQFF. The rearrangement links TRBV7-3 to TRBJ2-1, with 9 bases lining up with TRBD2. V shed 5 bases and J 0 bases; nucleotides not matched to a gene: 5. The CDR3 is 16 residues long. CDR1 SGHTA and CDR2 FQGTGA come from the germline V gene.